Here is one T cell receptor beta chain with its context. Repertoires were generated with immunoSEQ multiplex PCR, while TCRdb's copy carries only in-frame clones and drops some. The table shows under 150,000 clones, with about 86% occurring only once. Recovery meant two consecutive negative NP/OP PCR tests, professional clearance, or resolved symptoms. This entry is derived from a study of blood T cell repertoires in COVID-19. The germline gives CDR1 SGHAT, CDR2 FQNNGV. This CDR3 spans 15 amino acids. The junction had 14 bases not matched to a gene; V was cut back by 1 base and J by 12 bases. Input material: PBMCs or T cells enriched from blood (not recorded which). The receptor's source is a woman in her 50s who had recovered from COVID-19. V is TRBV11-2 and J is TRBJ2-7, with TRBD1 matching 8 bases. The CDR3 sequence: CASSLAWGQAIPPYF. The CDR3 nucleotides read TGTGCCAGCAGCTTAGCGTGGGGACAGGCGATCCCCCCGTACTTC.